The next 25 T cell receptor beta chains were all read from a single sample in a study of neurological immune-mediated disorders. Noted time point: longitudinal time-point 1 (baseline). TCRdb re-called the 5' RACE reads with MiXCR, one entry per CDR3 protein. The sample has 64,000 or so distinct CDR3 sequences, 10% seen once. The sequenced sample consisted of PBMCs. The receptors come from a man in his thirties or forties in good health.

At least ten counts were recorded for this clonotype. The rearrangement uses TRBV7-8 and TRBJ2-7, with 12 bases identical to TRBD1. Germline loops: CDR1 SGHVS, CDR2 FQNEAQ. The length of the CDR3 is 14 residues. The trim removed 5 bases at V and 6 bases at J, leaving 5 bases unmatched. CDR3: CASSLPGQGAEQYF. CDR3 sequence (DNA): TGTGCCAGCAGCCTACCGGGACAGGGGGCCGAGCAGTACTTC.

This clonotype was counted at least ten times. The chain links TRBV29-1 to TRBJ2-3; tentative D call: TRBD1 (6 bases). CDR3 length equals 17 residues. V was pared by 2 bases and J by 1 base, with 19 bases between. Per the germline V gene, CDR1 is SQVTM and CDR2 is ANQGSEA. CDR3 nucleotides: TGCAGCGTTGAATCCTTGGGAAGGGGGTCCGGCACAGATACGCAGTATTTT. Translated: CSVESLGRGSGTDTQYF.

This sequence joins TRBV7-9 and TRBJ1-4; D perhaps matches TRBD1 (5 bases). Trimming took off 8 bases at V and 3 bases at J, with 13 bases between the two ends. Germline CDR1 is SEHNR and CDR2 is FQNEAQ (reference sequence). This CDR3 has 14 amino acids. The CDR3 here is CASGVGGANEKLFF. In nucleotides, the CDR3 is TGTGCCAGCGGCGTGGGGGGGGCTAATGAAAAACTGTTTTTT.

This clonotype was counted at least ten times. V usage is TRBV28 and J usage is TRBJ1-6, with 8 bases aligning to TRBD1. J was trimmed by 6 bases and V by 6 bases; bases with no gene match: 4. The CDR3 is made up of 14 amino acids. The V gene's germline CDR1 is MDHEN and CDR2 SYDVKM. Here the CDR3 DNA reads TGTGCCAGCAGGTCCACAGGGGGTAATTCACCCCTCCACTTT. This sequence encodes CASRSTGGNSPLHF.

This clonotype was seen ten or more times. V and J are TRBV3-1 and TRBJ1-4; D remains unclear. The CDR3 is made up of 17 amino acids. Per germline, CDR1 LGHDT and CDR2 YNNKEL (reference sequence). V lost 0 bases and J lost 4, with 15 bases in between. CDR3 in DNA: TGTGCCAGCAGCCAAGAGGCGGGGTTTCATGGTAATGAAAAACTGTTTTTT. Encoded protein: CASSQEAGFHGNEKLFF.

This clonotype has a count of ten or more. The chain uses TRBV12-3 or TRBV12-4 and TRBJ2-7; either TRBD1 or TRBD2 may supply D (6 bases each). The CDR3 is 13 amino acids. Trimming left V 2 bases short and J 5 bases short, with 10 bases between. The CDR3 region has the DNA TGTGCCAGCAGTTTAAACAGGGAGGACGAGCAGTACTTC. Protein sequence: CASSLNREDEQYF.

This clonotype showed up many times. The chain couples TRBV20-1 to TRBJ2-7; 8 nucleotides agree with TRBD1. Germline values: CDR1 DFQATT, CDR2 SNEGSKA (reference sequence). The CDR3 consists of 15 residues. The ends lost 3 bases at V and 2 bases at J; junction bases unmatched: 9. The CDR3, as DNA: TGCAGTGCTAGCCGGGACAGGTTCGCCACCTACGAGCAGTACTTC. It encodes CSASRDRFATYEQYF.

This clonotype was seen at least ten times. V is TRBV29-1 and J is TRBJ2-3; 9 nucleotides align to TRBD1. V lost 3 bases to trimming and J lost 6 bases; unmatched junction nucleotides: 10. From germline, CDR1 is SQVTM and CDR2 ANQGSEA. CDR3 size: 15 residues. As DNA, the CDR3 is TGCAGCGTTGACCGGGACAGGGTACTCCCGGATACGCAGTATTTT. Translation gives CSVDRDRVLPDTQYF.

This clonotype was detected ten times or more. The chain couples TRBV14 to TRBJ2-1; no clear D gene. The CDR3 runs to 12 residues. Germline V lookup: CDR1 SGHDN, CDR2 FVKESK. The V end was cut by 2 bases, the J end by 10 bases, with 9 bases between. For the CDR3, the DNA is TGTGCCAGCAGCCAATCCTGGCTAGAGCAGTTCTTC. Its protein is CASSQSWLEQFF.

The chain uses TRBV4-1 and TRBJ1-6; D is perhaps TRBD1 (6 bases). The CDR3 has 15 residues. Trimming pared 2 bases from V and 6 bases from J, leaving 11 bases between. The germline V gene has CDR1 MGHRA and CDR2 YSYEKL. CDR3 in DNA: TGCGCCAGCAGCCAACCTACAGGGCTTAATTCACCCCTCCACTTT. It encodes CASSQPTGLNSPLHF.

In this sample, this clonotype turned up many times. The rearrangement joins TRBV29-1 to TRBJ2-7; D perhaps matches TRBD1 (5 bases). The V gene lost 4 bases and the J gene lost 1 base, with 11 bases spanning the gap. Per germline, CDR1 SQVTM and CDR2 ANQGSEA. The CDR3 runs to 13 residues. The CDR3 coding sequence is TGCAGCGTTGTAGGGCAGGGTTCCTACGAGCAGTACTTC. Protein product: CSVVGQGSYEQYF.

This clonotype was recorded many times. The rearrangement links TRBV7-9 to TRBJ2-3; the D gene is possibly TRBD2 (5 bases). The CDR3 has 17 residues. Germline V gives CDR1 SEHNR, CDR2 FQNEAQ (reference sequence). V lost 5 bases and J 4 bases, leaving 22 bases between the germline ends. The chain's CDR3 is CASSPKAVAWPPDTQYF. Here the CDR3 DNA reads TGTGCCAGCAGCCCCAAAGCGGTAGCGTGGCCCCCAGATACGCAGTATTTT.

The sample holds a few counts of this clonotype. The chain recombines TRBV14 with TRBJ2-1; D is unclear. Germline V lookup: CDR1 SGHDN, CDR2 FVKESK. V lost 3 bases to trimming and J lost 4 bases, with 13 bases between them. The CDR3 is 15 amino acids. CDR3 protein: CASSQVVKLYNEQFF. The CDR3 region has the DNA TGTGCCAGCAGCCAGGTAGTTAAGCTATACAATGAGCAGTTCTTC.

This clonotype was seen ten or more times. The V call is TRBV5-1, the J call TRBJ2-6; D may be TRBD1 (6 bases). Trimming removed 3 bases at V and 4 bases at J, with 11 bases between. Looked up from germline, CDR1 is SGHRS and CDR2 is YFSETQ. The CDR3 has 15 residues. DNA of the CDR3: TGCGCCAGCAGCTCACCAGGGGTCGGGGCCAACGTCCTGACTTTC. This codes for CASSSPGVGANVLTF. The full variable domain, rest sourced from reference TRBV5-1 and TRBJ2-6, is KAGVTQTPRYLIKTRGQQVTLSCSPISGHRSVSWYQQTPGQGLQFLFEYFSETQRNKGNFPGRFSGRQFSNSRSEMNVSTLELGDSALYLCASSSPGVGANVLTFGAGSRLTVL.

This clonotype was recorded many times. The V call is TRBV28, the J call TRBJ2-1; the D is unclear. V was trimmed by 5 bases and J by 7 bases, leaving 9 bases between them. Germline V gives CDR1 MDHEN, CDR2 SYDVKM. The CDR3 extends over 12 amino acids. CDR3 DNA: TGTGCCAGCAGTGGGCCGTGGAATGAGCAGTTCTTC. It translates to CASSGPWNEQFF.

This clonotype was counted ten times or more. The chain couples TRBV6-4 to TRBJ2-1; 8 bases fit TRBD2. V was clipped by 1 base and J by 14 bases; unmatched bases: 7. The germline gives CDR1 MRHNA, CDR2 SNTAGT. The length of the CDR3 is 13 residues. The CDR3 loop is CASSDWAGGREFF. CDR3 in DNA: TGTGCCAGCAGTGACTGGGCGGGAGGAAGGGAGTTCTTC.

This clonotype has at least ten counts. J is TRBJ1-1 and V is TRBV27, with unresolved D. Per the germline V gene, CDR1 is MNHEY and CDR2 is SMNVEV (reference sequence). There are 13 residues in the CDR3. The V end lost 5 bases, the J end lost 0 bases, and 7 bases lay between the germline ends. The CDR3 DNA is TGTGCCAGCAGTCCTTGGTTGAACACTGAAGCTTTCTTT. Its translation is CASSPWLNTEAFF.

The sample holds many counts of this clonotype. The chain is built from TRBV30 and TRBJ2-5; D gene uncertain. Germline V gene lookup returns CDR1 GTSNPN and CDR2 SVGIG (reference sequence). Trimming removed 2 bases from V and 4 bases from J, with 8 bases in between. The CDR3 extends over 12 amino acids. The CDR3 nucleotides are TGTGCCTGGAGTCCGAGCCGAGAGACCCAGTACTTC. It yields the protein CAWSPSRETQYF.

This clonotype was found many times. This sequence joins TRBV6-1 and TRBJ2-1; possible D gene TRBD1, 5 bases. Germline CDR1 and CDR2: MNHNS and SASEGT. V was clipped by 7 bases and J by 2 bases, with 9 bases between them. The CDR3 covers 13 residues. As DNA, the CDR3 is TGTGCCAGCAAGGGCAGGGCCTACAATGAGCAGTTCTTC. This sequence encodes CASKGRAYNEQFF.

This clonotype was seen repeatedly, ten times or more. The chain joins TRBV7-7 to TRBJ1-1; D not resolved. This CDR3 is built from 13 residues. Trimming took 1 base from V and 2 from J, leaving 5 bases between them. CDR1 and CDR2 (germline): SSHAT, FNYEAQ (reference sequence). CDR3 sequence (DNA): TGTGCCAGCAGCTTAGAATTAAACACTGAAGCTTTCTTT. Residues: CASSLELNTEAFF.

This clonotype was recorded many times. The chain uses TRBV27 and TRBJ2-3; D remains unclear. CDR1 MNHEY and CDR2 SMNVEV come from the germline V gene (reference sequence). The CDR3 has 14 residues. Trimming removed 8 bases from V and 5 bases from J, with 17 bases in between. The CDR3 DNA reads TGTGCCAGCGCGGTTATTCAGCACAGAGATACGCAGTATTTT. As protein: CASAVIQHRDTQYF.

This chain uses TRBV5-1 with TRBJ2-7; the match to TRBD1 covers 7 bases. CDR1 is SGHRS, CDR2 YFSETQ, per germline. V gave up 0 bases and J gave up 3 bases; unmatched junction bases: 6. This CDR3 region has 15 residues. DNA of the CDR3: TGCGCCAGCAGCTTGGCCACAGGGGAGATCTACGAGCAGTACTTC. As protein: CASSLATGEIYEQYF.

This clonotype was recorded many times. The rearrangement links TRBV20-1 to TRBJ2-2; D might be TRBD1 (5 bases). V was shortened by 0 bases and J by 0 bases, with 14 bases between the two germline ends. Germline CDR1 reads DFQATT; CDR2 reads SNEGSKA (reference sequence). The CDR3 extends over 17 amino acids. The CDR3 loop is CSARDRTRVANTGELFF. The CDR3 DNA reads as TGCAGTGCTAGAGATAGAACCAGGGTGGCGAACACCGGGGAGCTGTTTTTT.

This clonotype was recorded at least ten times. The chain has TRBV12-3 or TRBV12-4 and TRBJ2-1; TRBD2 aligns across 10 bases. Losses at the gene ends were 8 bases for V and 4 bases for J; bases not matched to a gene: 8. The CDR3 consists of 15 residues. The CDR3: CASSLAGGLYNEQFF. The CDR3 DNA follows: TGTGCCAGCTCATTAGCGGGAGGTTTATACAATGAGCAGTTCTTC.

As regards this clonotype: A much larger clonotype is one base distant, so this may be a read error. The genes are TRBV10-3 and TRBJ1-5, with D tentatively TRBD1 (6 bases). Germline loops: CDR1 ENHRY, CDR2 SYGVKD. There are 13 residues in the CDR3. The CDR3 protein is CVISGGRSQPQHF. The CDR3 bases are TGTGTCATCAGTGGGGGCAGGAGTCAGCCCCAGCATTTT.